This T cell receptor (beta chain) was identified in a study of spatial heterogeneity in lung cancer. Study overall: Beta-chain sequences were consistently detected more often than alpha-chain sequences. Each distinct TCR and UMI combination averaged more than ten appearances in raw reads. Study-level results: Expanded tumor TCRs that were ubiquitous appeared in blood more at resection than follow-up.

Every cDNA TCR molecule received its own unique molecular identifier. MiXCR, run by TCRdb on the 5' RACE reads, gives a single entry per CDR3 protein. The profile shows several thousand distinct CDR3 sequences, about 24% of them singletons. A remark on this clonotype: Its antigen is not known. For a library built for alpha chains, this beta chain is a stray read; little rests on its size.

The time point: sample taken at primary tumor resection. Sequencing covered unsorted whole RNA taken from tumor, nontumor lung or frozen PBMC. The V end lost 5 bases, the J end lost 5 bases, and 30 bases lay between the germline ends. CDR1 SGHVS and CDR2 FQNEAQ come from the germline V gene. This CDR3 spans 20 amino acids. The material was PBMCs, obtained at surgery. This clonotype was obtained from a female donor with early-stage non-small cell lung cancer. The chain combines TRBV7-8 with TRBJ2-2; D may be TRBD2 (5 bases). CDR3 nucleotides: TGTGCCAGCAGCACTCGAGGAGTTCGGGAATTGACGGGTATAACCGGGGAGCTGTTTTTT. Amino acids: CASSTRGVRELTGITGELFF.